Listed below are T cell receptor beta chains from one sample, sequenced in a study of T cells in Graves' hyperthyroidism and ophthalmopathy. TCRdb re-called the multiplex PCR reads through MiXCR, storing one row per CDR3 protein. The table has fewer than 800,000 distinct CDR3 sequences, about a sixth seen once; the top ten hold around 7.7%. The sample was blood. These TCRs come from a man in his late teens or twenties with Graves' hyperthyroidism. CDR3s include the opening cysteine and the closing phenylalanine or tryptophan. Each record gives: D gene, V gene, clone size, J gene, CDR3 protein, CDR3 DNA. D genes are given only for firm matches. For some rows the clone size is stated as once, few or many, or as a class when expanded; others skip it.

>NA|TRBV29-1|many|TRBJ2-5
CSVGRLFQETQYF
TGCAGCGTTGGACGACTATTCCAAGAGACCCAGTACTTC
>NA|TRBV7-2|many|TRBJ2-7
CASSLAGTDSYEQYF
TGTGCCAGCAGCTTAGCCGGGACGGACTCCTACGAGCAGTACTTC
>NA|TRBV29-1|NA|TRBJ1-5
CSVGDLHQPQHF
TGCAGCGTGGGGGACCTCCATCAGCCCCAGCATTTT
>NA|TRBV2|many|TRBJ2-7
CASSEERAQYF
TGTGCCAGCAGTGAAGAACGGGCGCAGTACTTC
>NA|TRBV9|few|TRBJ1-1
CASSVEGGAGGEAFF
TGTGCCAGCAGCGTAGAGGGGGGTGCTGGGGGCGAAGCTTTCTTT
>TRBD1|TRBV12-3/TRBV12-4|many|TRBJ2-1
CASSLRTGARGRINEQFF
TGTGCCAGCAGTCTTAGGACAGGCGCAAGGGGTCGTATCAATGAGCAGTTCTTC
>TRBD2|TRBV11-2|few|TRBJ2-7
CAGSLASSGRYEQYF
TGTGCCGGCAGCTTAGCCTCTAGCGGGAGATACGAGCAGTACTTC
>TRBD1|TRBV28|many|TRBJ1-1
CASSLWGQTNTEAFF
TGTGCCAGCAGTTTATGGGGACAGACGAACACTGAAGCTTTCTTT
>NA|TRBV24-1|NA|TRBJ2-3
CATSDQPGRRTDTQYF
TGTGCCACCAGTGACCAACCGGGACGACGCACAGATACGCAGTATTTT
>NA|TRBV19|NA|TRBJ1-2
CASSTTAGRKYGYTF
TGTGCCAGTAGTACCACCGCCGGACGGAAGTATGGCTACACCTTC
>NA|TRBV6-1|NA|TRBJ2-2
CASRDYEELFF
TGTGCCAGCAGGGACTACGAGGAGCTGTTTTTT
>NA|TRBV5-1|many|TRBJ2-1
CASSFFSRTASSYNEQFF
TGCGCCAGCAGCTTCTTCTCTCGGACAGCGAGCTCCTACAATGAGCAGTTCTTC
>NA|TRBV7-2|NA|TRBJ2-3
CASSYRARESDTQYF
TGTGCCAGCAGCTACCGAGCGAGAGAGTCAGATACGCAGTATTTT
>NA|TRBV28|many|TRBJ1-5
CASNGGAKLPQHF
TGTGCCAGCAACGGGGGGGCTAAGCTACCCCAGCATTTT
>NA|TRBV6-5|few|TRBJ1-6
CASSYRGRDNSPLHF
TGTGCCAGCAGTTACAGGGGTCGGGATAATTCACCCCTCCACTTT